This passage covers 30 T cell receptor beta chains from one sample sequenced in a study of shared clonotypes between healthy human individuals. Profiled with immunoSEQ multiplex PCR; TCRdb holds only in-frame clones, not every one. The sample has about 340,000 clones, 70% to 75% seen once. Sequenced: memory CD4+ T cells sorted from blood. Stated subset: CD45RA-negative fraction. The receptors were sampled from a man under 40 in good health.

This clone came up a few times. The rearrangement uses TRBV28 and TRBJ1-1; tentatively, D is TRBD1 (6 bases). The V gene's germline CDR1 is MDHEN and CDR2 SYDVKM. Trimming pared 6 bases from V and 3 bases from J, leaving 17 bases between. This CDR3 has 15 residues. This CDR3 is CASSLGGDGYTEAFF. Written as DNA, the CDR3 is TGTGCCAGCAGCCTAGGGGGAGATGGGTACACTGAAGCTTTCTTT.

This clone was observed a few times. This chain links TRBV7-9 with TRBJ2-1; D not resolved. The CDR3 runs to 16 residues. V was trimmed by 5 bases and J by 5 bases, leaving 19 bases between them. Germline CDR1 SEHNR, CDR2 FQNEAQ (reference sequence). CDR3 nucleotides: TGTGCCAGCAGCCCTCCGGATGCCGGGCGAAACAATGAGCAGTTCTTC. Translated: CASSPPDAGRNNEQFF. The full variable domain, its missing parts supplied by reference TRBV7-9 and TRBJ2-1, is DTGVSQNPRHKITKRGQNVTFRCDPISEHNRLYWYRQTLGQGPEFLTYFQNEAQLEKSRLLSDRFSAERPKGSFSTLEIQRTEQGDSAMYLCASSPPDAGRNNEQFFGPGTRLTVL.

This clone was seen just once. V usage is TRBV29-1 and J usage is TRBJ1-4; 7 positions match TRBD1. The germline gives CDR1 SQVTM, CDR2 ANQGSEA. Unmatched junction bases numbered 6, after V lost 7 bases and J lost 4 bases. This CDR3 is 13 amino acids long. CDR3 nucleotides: TGCAGCGCACGGGACAGATATAATGAAAAACTGTTTTTT. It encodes CSARDRYNEKLFF.

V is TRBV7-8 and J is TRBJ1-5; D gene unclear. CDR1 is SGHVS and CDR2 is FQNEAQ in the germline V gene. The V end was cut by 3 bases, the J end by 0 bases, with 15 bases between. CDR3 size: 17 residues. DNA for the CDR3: TGTGCCAGCAGCTTTGCCCCACCGGGCCTTAGCAATCAGCCCCAGCATTTT. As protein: CASSFAPPGLSNQPQHF.

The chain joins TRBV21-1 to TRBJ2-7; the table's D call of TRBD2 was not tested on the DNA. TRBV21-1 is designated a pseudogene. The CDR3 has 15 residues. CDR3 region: CASSKLWDFYYEQYF. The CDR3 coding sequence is TGTGCCAGCAGCAAACTCTGGGACTTTTACTACGAGCAGTACTTC.

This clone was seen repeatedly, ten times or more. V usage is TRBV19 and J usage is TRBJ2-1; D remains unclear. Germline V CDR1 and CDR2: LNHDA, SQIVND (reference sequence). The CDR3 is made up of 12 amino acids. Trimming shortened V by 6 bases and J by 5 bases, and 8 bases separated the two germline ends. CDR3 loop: CASSPFNNEQFF. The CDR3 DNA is TGTGCCAGTAGCCCCTTTAACAATGAGCAGTTCTTC. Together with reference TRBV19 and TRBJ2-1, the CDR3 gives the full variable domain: DGGITQSPKYLFRKEGQNVTLSCEQNLNHDAMYWYRQDPGQGLRLIYYSQIVNDFQKGDIAEGYSVSREKKESFPLTVTSAQKNPTAFYLCASSPFNNEQFFGPGTRLTVL.

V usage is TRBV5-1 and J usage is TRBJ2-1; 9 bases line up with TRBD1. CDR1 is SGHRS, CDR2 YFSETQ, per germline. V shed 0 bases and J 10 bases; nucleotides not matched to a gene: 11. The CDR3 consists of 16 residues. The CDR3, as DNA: TGCGCCAGCAGCTTGGGAGACAGGGGGAAGGGGGACGAGCAGTTCTTC. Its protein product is CASSLGDRGKGDEQFF.

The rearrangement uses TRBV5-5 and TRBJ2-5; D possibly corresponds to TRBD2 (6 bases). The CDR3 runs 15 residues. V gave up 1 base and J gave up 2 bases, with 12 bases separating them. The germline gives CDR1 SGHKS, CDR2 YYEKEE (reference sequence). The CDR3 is CASSLFAGRQETQYF. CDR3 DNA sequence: TGTGCCAGCAGCTTGTTTGCGGGAAGACAAGAGACCCAGTACTTC.

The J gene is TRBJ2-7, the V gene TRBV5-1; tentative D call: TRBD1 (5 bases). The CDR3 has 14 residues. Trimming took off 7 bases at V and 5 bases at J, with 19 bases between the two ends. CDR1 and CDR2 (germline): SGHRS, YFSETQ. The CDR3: CASSSQGNDDEQYF. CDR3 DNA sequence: TGCGCCAGCTCTTCTCAGGGAAATGACGACGAGCAGTACTTC.

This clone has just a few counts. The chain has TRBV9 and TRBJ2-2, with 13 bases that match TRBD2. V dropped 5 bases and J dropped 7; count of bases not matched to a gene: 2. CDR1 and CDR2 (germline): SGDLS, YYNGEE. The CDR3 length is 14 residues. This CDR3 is CASSRTSGGGELFF. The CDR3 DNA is TGTGCCAGCAGTCGGACTAGCGGGGGCGGGGAGCTGTTTTTT. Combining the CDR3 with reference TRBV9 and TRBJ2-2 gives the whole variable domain DSGVTQTPKHLITATGQRVTLRCSPRSGDLSVYWYQQSLDQGLQFLIQYYNGEERAKGNILERFSAQQFPDLHSELNLSSLELGDSALYFCASSRTSGGGELFFGEGSRLTVL.

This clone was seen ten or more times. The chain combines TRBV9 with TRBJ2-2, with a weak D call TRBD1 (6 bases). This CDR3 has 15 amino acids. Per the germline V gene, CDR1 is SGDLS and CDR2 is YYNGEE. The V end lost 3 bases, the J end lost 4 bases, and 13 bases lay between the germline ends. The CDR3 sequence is CASSARGFGTGELFF. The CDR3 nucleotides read TGTGCCAGCAGCGCCAGGGGATTCGGCACCGGGGAGCTGTTTTTT.

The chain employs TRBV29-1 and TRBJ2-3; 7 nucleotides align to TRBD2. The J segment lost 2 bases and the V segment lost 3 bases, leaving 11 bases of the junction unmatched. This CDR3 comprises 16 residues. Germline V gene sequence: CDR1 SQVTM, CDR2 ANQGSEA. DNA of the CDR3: TGCAGCGTTGACCAAGGGCGGGACTACTCCACAGATACGCAGTATTTT. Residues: CSVDQGRDYSTDTQYF.

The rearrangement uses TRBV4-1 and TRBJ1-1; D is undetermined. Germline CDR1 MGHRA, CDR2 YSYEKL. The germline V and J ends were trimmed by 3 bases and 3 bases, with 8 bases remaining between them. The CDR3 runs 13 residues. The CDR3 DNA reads TGCGCCAGCAGCCACCGGGAGGACACTGAAGCTTTCTTT. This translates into CASSHREDTEAFF.

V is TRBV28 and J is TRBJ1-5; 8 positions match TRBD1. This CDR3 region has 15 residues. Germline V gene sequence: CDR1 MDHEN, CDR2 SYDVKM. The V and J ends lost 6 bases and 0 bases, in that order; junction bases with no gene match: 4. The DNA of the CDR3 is TGTGCCAGCAGCGACAGGGGCTTTAGCAATCAGCCCCAGCATTTT. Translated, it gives CASSDRGFSNQPQHF.

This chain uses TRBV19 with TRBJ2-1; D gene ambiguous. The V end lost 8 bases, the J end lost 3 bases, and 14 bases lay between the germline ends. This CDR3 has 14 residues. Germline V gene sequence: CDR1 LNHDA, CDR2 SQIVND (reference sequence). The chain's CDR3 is CASDHRECYNEQFF. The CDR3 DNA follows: TGTGCCAGTGACCACAGAGAATGCTACAATGAGCAGTTCTTC.

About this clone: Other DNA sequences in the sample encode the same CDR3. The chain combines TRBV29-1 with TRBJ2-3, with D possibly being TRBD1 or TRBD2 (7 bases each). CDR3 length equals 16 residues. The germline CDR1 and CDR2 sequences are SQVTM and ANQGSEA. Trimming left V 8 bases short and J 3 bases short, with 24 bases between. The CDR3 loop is CSLRGASGGGTDTQYF. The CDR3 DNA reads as TGCAGCCTCAGGGGGGCTAGCGGAGGAGGGACAGATACGCAGTATTTT.

CDR3 residues: CASSYAKGNQPQHF. In nucleotides, the CDR3 is TGTGCCAGCAGTTACGCGAAGGGCAATCAGCCCCAGCATTTT. This chain uses TRBV6-5 with TRBJ1-5; D gene uncertain. Germline-derived CDR1 and CDR2 are MNHEY and SVGAGI. The CDR3 covers 14 residues. Trimming stripped 2 bases from V and 2 bases from J, with 7 bases between.

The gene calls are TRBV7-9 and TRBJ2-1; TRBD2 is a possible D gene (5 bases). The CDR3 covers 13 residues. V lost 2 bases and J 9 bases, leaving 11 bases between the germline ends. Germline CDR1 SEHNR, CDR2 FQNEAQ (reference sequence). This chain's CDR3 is CASSLPDWGEQFF. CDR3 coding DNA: TGTGCCAGCAGCTTACCGGACTGGGGTGAGCAGTTCTTC.

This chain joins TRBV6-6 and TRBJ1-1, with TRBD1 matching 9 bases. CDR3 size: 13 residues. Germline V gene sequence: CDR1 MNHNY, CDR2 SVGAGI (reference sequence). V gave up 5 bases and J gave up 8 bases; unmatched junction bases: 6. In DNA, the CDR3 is TGTGCCAGCAGTCGGACAGGGGAGCCAGAAGCTTTCTTT. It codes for CASSRTGEPEAFF.

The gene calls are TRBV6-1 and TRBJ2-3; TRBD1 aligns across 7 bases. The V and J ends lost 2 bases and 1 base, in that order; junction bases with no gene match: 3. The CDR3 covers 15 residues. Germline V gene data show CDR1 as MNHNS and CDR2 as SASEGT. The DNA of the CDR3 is TGTGCCAGCAGTGAACTAGGGGGCCGCACAGATACGCAGTATTTT. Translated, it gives CASSELGGRTDTQYF.

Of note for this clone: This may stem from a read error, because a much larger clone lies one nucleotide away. The DNA for the CDR3 is TGTGCCAGCAGCTTAGACAGGAACACTGAAGCTTTCTTT. As protein: CASSLDRNTEAFF. The rearrangement uses TRBV7-9 and TRBJ1-1, with D unresolved. The CDR3 totals 13 residues. Trimming removed 1 base at V and 1 base at J, with 4 bases between. The germline CDR1 and CDR2 sequences are SEHNR and FQNEAQ (reference sequence). Full variable domain (remainder filled in from reference TRBV7-9 and TRBJ1-1): DTGVSQNPRHKITKRGQNVTFRCDPISEHNRLYWYRQTLGQGPEFLTYFQNEAQLEKSRLLSDRFSAERPKGSFSTLEIQRTEQGDSAMYLCASSLDRNTEAFFGQGTRLTVV.

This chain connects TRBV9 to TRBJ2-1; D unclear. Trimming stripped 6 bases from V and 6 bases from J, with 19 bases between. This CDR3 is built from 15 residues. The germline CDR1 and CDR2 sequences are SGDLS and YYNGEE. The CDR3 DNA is TGTGCCAGCAACTTCGGTGGGTACGGGTCCAATGAGCAGTTCTTC. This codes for CASNFGGYGSNEQFF.

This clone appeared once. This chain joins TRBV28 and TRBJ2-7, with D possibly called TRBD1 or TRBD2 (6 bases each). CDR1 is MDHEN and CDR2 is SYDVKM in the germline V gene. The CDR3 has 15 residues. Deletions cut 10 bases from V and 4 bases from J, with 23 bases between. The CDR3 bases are TGTGCCACCCGGGGGTCGGGACAAACTTCTTACGAGCAGTACTTC. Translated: CATRGSGQTSYEQYF. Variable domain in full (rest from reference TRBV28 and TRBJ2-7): DVKVTQSSRYLVKRTGEKVFLECVQDMDHENMFWYRQDPGLGLRLIYFSYDVKMKEKGDIPEGYSVSREKKERFSLILESASTNQTSMYLCATRGSGQTSYEQYFGPGTRLTVT.

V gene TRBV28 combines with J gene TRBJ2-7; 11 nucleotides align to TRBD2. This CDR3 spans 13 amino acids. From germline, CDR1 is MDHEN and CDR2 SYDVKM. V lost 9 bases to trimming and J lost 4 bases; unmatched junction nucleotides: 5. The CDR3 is CASETSGKYEQYF. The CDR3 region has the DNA TGTGCCAGTGAGACTAGCGGGAAGTACGAGCAGTACTTC.

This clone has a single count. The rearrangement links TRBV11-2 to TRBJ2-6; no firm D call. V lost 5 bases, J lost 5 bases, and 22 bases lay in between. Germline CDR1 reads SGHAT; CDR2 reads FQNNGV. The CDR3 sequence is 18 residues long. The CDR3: CASSKAVKQQSRANVLTF. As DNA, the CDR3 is TGTGCCAGCAGCAAAGCAGTAAAGCAACAAAGTCGGGCCAACGTCCTGACTTTC.

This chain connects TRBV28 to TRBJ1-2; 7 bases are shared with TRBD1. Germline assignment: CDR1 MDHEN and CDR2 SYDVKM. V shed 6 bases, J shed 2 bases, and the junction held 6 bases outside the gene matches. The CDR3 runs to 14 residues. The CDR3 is CASSPAGQNYGYTF. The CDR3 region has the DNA TGTGCCAGCAGCCCCGCGGGACAGAACTATGGCTACACCTTC.

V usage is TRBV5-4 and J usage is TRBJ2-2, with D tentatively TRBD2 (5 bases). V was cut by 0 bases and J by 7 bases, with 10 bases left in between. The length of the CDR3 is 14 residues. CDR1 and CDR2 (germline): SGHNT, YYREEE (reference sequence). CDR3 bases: TGTGCCAGCAGCTTGGTGCTAGCTAGCGGGGAGCTGTTTTTT. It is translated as CASSLVLASGELFF.

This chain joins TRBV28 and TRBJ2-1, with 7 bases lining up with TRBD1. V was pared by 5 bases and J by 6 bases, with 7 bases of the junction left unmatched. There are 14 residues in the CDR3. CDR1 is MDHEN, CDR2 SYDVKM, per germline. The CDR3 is CASSGWGQSNEQFF. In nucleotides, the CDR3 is TGTGCCAGCAGTGGGTGGGGACAGTCCAATGAGCAGTTCTTC.

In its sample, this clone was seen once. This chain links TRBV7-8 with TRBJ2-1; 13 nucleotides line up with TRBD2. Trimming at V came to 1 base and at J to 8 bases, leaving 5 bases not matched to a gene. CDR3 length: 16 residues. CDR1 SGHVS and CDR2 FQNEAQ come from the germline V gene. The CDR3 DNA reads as TGTGCCAGCAGCTTAGGTAGACTAGCGGGAGGCGATGAGCAGTTCTTC. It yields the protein CASSLGRLAGGDEQFF.

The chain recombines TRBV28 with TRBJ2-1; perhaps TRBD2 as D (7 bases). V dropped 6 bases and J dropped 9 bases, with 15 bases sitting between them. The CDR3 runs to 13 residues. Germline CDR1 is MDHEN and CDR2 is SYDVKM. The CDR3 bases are TGTGCCAGCAGCCCCACAGGGAGGGGTGAGCAGTTCTTC. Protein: CASSPTGRGEQFF.